The 28 T cell receptor beta chains presented below share a single source sample, sequenced in a study of blood T cells in healthy people across ages. A sample-barcoded 5' primer and a J-beta primer mix were used in a second PCR of about 7 to 12 cycles. TCRdb processed the 5' RACE reads anew with MiXCR; each CDR3 protein has one entry. The table shows 350,000 to 450,000 distinct CDR3 sequences, with roughly half occurring only once. Sequenced: blood. Source of these receptors: a man aged 55 to 70 in good health.

This clonotype was seen a few times. V is TRBV6-2 or TRBV6-3 and J is TRBJ1-2, with D possibly matching TRBD1 (5 bases). CDR1 MNHEY and CDR2 SVGEGT come from the germline V gene. The length of the CDR3 is 15 residues. V was shortened by 6 bases and J by 7 bases, with 21 bases between the two germline ends. The CDR3 DNA follows: TGTGCCAGCAGCCCCCCGCGGGACTGGCCTGGTGGCTACACCTTC. Protein product: CASSPPRDWPGGYTF.

V usage is TRBV28 and J usage is TRBJ2-6; D might be TRBD1 (5 bases). The CDR3 length is 19 residues. CDR1 and CDR2 (germline): MDHEN, SYDVKM. V was cut by 7 bases and J by 0 bases, with 22 bases left in between. The CDR3 loop is CASTTNGGHLASGANVLTF. The CDR3 nucleotides read TGTGCCAGCACCACAAATGGCGGACACCTTGCCTCTGGGGCCAACGTCCTGACTTTC. The entire variable domain, with the rest obtained from reference TRBV28 and TRBJ2-6, is as follows: DVKVTQSSRYLVKRTGEKVFLECVQDMDHENMFWYRQDPGLGLRLIYFSYDVKMKEKGDIPEGYSVSREKKERFSLILESASTNQTSMYLCASTTNGGHLASGANVLTFGAGSRLTVL.

The chain uses TRBV29-1 and TRBJ2-2; perhaps TRBD2 as D (5 bases). The V end lost 5 bases, the J end lost 5 bases, and 9 bases lay between the germline ends. The CDR3 sequence is 12 residues long. Germline values: CDR1 SQVTM, CDR2 ANQGSEA. The DNA for the CDR3 is TGCAGCGTTCGGGGTGTTACCGGGGAGCTGTTTTTT. It specifies CSVRGVTGELFF.

This chain uses TRBV5-1 with TRBJ2-1; the D call may be TRBD1 or TRBD2 (7 bases each). The germline V gene has CDR1 SGHRS and CDR2 YFSETQ. The length of the CDR3 is 14 residues. Trimming stripped 3 bases from V and 5 bases from J, with 12 bases between. CDR3 DNA: TGCGCCAGCAGCTCCAGGGGGGGCAACAATGAGCAGTTCTTC. Translating it yields CASSSRGGNNEQFF.

This clonotype was counted ten times or more. The chain employs TRBV7-9 and TRBJ2-5; D not certain. With 5 bases removed from V and 5 bases from J, the gap between germline ends came to 21 bases. The CDR3 totals 16 residues. CDR1 is SEHNR and CDR2 is FQNEAQ in the germline V gene (reference sequence). CDR3 coding DNA: TGTGCCAGCAGCCCTTGGAGCCCTACGTTGGAGGAGACCCAGTACTTC. Its translation is CASSPWSPTLEETQYF.

This clonotype turned up a few times. The V call is TRBV3-1, the J call TRBJ1-1; D unresolved. From germline, CDR1 is LGHDT and CDR2 YNNKEL (reference sequence). Trimming left V 0 bases short and J 4 bases short, with 6 bases between. The CDR3 extends over 13 amino acids. CDR3 nucleotide sequence: TGTGCCAGCAGCCAAGATGAGGGCACTGAAGCTTTCTTT. Translation gives CASSQDEGTEAFF.

Details on this clonotype: Since a much larger clone is just one base distant, this may be a read error. The chain links TRBV20-1 to TRBJ2-7; D gene ambiguous. V shed 0 bases and J shed 7 bases, with 19 bases lying between them. There are 15 residues in the CDR3. Germline V lookup: CDR1 DFQATT, CDR2 SNEGSKA (reference sequence). The CDR3 nucleotides read TGCAGTGCTAGAGAGATCCTTACTCCCTCCAGTGAGCAGTACTTC. Protein sequence: CSAREILTPSSEQYF.

The J gene is TRBJ2-5, the V gene TRBV9; D perhaps matches TRBD2 (5 bases). V gave up 4 bases and J gave up 5 bases, with 21 bases separating them. Germline V gene sequence: CDR1 SGDLS, CDR2 YYNGEE. The CDR3 is 16 amino acids. The DNA of the CDR3 is TGTGCCAGCAGCCCCCCCAGCGGACTTATGGGGGAGACCCAGTACTTC. As protein: CASSPPSGLMGETQYF. The full variable domain, completed using reference TRBV9 and TRBJ2-5, is DSGVTQTPKHLITATGQRVTLRCSPRSGDLSVYWYQQSLDQGLQFLIQYYNGEERAKGNILERFSAQQFPDLHSELNLSSLELGDSALYFCASSPPSGLMGETQYFGPGTRLLVL.

This clonotype has just a few counts. The chain is built from TRBV6-5 and TRBJ2-7; D not resolved. Matching the DNA end better, TRBJ2-5 makes the J call doubtful. Germline assignment: CDR1 MNHEY and CDR2 SVGAGI. CDR3 length equals 13 residues. DNA for the CDR3: TGTGCCAGCAGTTACTCCGGCACGGAGACCCAGTACTTC. It codes for CASSYSGTETQYF.

The rearrangement uses TRBV29-1 and TRBJ2-1, with 7 bases that match TRBD2. V shed 3 bases and J 3 bases; nucleotides not matched to a gene: 8. The CDR3 has 15 amino acids. Germline V CDR1 and CDR2: SQVTM, ANQGSEA. In DNA, the CDR3 is TGCAGCGTTGACGGCGGGGGACTACACTACAATGAGCAGTTCTTC. Its translation is CSVDGGGLHYNEQFF.

This clonotype was counted between two and nine times. This chain connects TRBV12-3 or TRBV12-4 to TRBJ2-1, with 8 nucleotides matching TRBD2. J lost 7 bases, V lost 6 bases, and 11 bases had no gene match. The CDR3 is 15 residues long. The CDR3 protein is CASSPRAGAGNEQFF. Written as DNA, the CDR3 is TGTGCCAGCAGCCCCCGAGCGGGGGCAGGGAATGAGCAGTTCTTC.

The sample holds many counts of this clonotype. This chain connects TRBV4-3 to TRBJ2-7, with a possible D match to TRBD2 (6 bases). V lost 3 bases and J lost 0, with 12 bases in between. CDR1 is LGHNA, CDR2 YSLEER, per germline. This CDR3 region has 15 residues. CDR3 DNA: TGCGCCAGCAGCCATTTTTTAGCGGTCTCCTACGAGCAGTACTTC. The encoded protein is CASSHFLAVSYEQYF.

Many counts were recorded for this clonotype. The rearrangement joins TRBV13 to TRBJ2-1; TRBD2 is a possible D gene (5 bases). The germline CDR1 and CDR2 sequences are PRHDT and FYEKMQ (reference sequence). The CDR3 is 16 amino acids. Trimming cost V 2 bases and J 9 bases, with 20 bases left between them. The CDR3 DNA follows: TGTGCCAGCAGCTTAAGGGTGAGAGGGCCTTACCCTGAGCAGTTCTTC. Protein product: CASSLRVRGPYPEQFF.

At least ten counts were recorded for this clonotype. The gene calls are TRBV20-1 and TRBJ2-1; 8 nucleotides line up with TRBD2. J was trimmed by 14 bases and V by 0 bases; bases with no gene match: 9. There are 13 residues in the CDR3. Germline CDR1 reads DFQATT; CDR2 reads SNEGSKA (reference sequence). CDR3 region: CSARDLQREYEFF. The DNA for the CDR3 is TGCAGTGCTAGAGATCTTCAGCGGGAGTACGAGTTCTTC.

The chain is built from TRBV5-1 and TRBJ2-7; D is unresolved. Trimming removed 0 bases from V and 7 bases from J, with 14 bases in between. CDR1 SGHRS and CDR2 YFSETQ come from the germline V gene. The CDR3 totals 14 residues. The CDR3 sequence: CASSLVSPLGEQYF. The DNA of the CDR3 is TGCGCCAGCAGCTTGGTGTCTCCGCTTGGGGAGCAGTACTTC. Drawing the rest from reference TRBV5-1 and TRBJ2-7, the complete variable domain is KAGVTQTPRYLIKTRGQQVTLSCSPISGHRSVSWYQQTPGQGLQFLFEYFSETQRNKGNFPGRFSGRQFSNSRSEMNVSTLELGDSALYLCASSLVSPLGEQYFGPGTRLTVT.

V usage is TRBV19 and J usage is TRBJ2-7; TRBD1 or TRBD2 may be the D gene (5 bases each). The ends were cut back, 4 bases at V and 2 bases at J, with 15 bases in the middle. Germline CDR1 is LNHDA and CDR2 is SQIVND (reference sequence). The CDR3 sequence is 15 residues long. As DNA, the CDR3 is TGTGCCAGTAGTAGAGCCGAGGGGACGACCTACGAGCAGTACTTC. This gives the protein CASSRAEGTTYEQYF.

In this sample, this clonotype turned up many times. V usage is TRBV20-1 and J usage is TRBJ1-1; D perhaps matches TRBD1 (6 bases). Deletions cut 3 bases from V and 1 base from J, with 9 bases between. From germline, CDR1 is DFQATT and CDR2 SNEGSKA (reference sequence). This CDR3 spans 13 amino acids. The CDR3 nucleotides read TGCAGTGCTAGTCGGACAGCGAACACTGAAGCTTTCTTT. Translating gives CSASRTANTEAFF.

In this sample, this clonotype turned up a few times. This sequence joins TRBV12-3 or TRBV12-4 and TRBJ2-3; D gene ambiguous. The CDR3 extends over 14 amino acids. Trimming left V 7 bases short and J 9 bases short, with 20 bases between. The CDR3 sequence is CASTTTRNGRTQYF. The CDR3 DNA reads TGTGCCAGCACTACGACCCGAAACGGTCGGACGCAGTATTTT.

This clonotype showed up many times. A much larger clone differs by one base, so this may be a read error. V gene TRBV29-1 combines with J gene TRBJ1-1, with D maybe TRBD1 (6 bases). The CDR3 consists of 13 residues. Looked up from germline, CDR1 is SQVTM and CDR2 is ANQGSEA. V was trimmed by 7 bases and J by 3 bases, leaving 15 bases between them. This chain's CDR3 is CSGVGGFDTEAFF. CDR3 bases: TGCAGCGGAGTAGGGGGGTTTGACACTGAAGCTTTCTTT.

This clonotype was detected only a few times. The chain couples TRBV5-1 to TRBJ1-4, with D uncertain. Germline CDR1 reads SGHRS; CDR2 reads YFSETQ. This CDR3 is built from 15 residues. Trimming cost V 1 base and J 6 bases, with 13 bases left between them. DNA for the CDR3: TGCGCCAGCAGCTTGTCCAGCACCCGATATGAAAAACTGTTTTTT. It yields the protein CASSLSSTRYEKLFF.

This clonotype came up many times. CDR3 protein: CASSYSPGSSNYGYTF. DNA of the CDR3: TGTGCCAGCAGTTACTCTCCGGGGAGCTCCAACTATGGCTACACCTTC. The gene calls are TRBV6-5 and TRBJ1-2; D remains ambiguous. V was cut by 0 bases and J by 2 bases, with 13 bases left in between. Germline CDR1 and CDR2: MNHEY and SVGAGI. This CDR3 is built from 16 residues.

This rearrangement joins TRBV6-6 to TRBJ2-5, with a weak D call TRBD2 (5 bases). The J call may be wrong; the DNA end is better matched by TRBJ2-7. This CDR3 has 16 residues. Germline values: CDR1 MNHNY, CDR2 SVGAGI (reference sequence). This CDR3 is CASSPGVASGSSEQYF. CDR3 in DNA: TGTGCCAGCAGCCCCGGGGTAGCGTCCGGGTCGTCCGAGCAGTACTTC.

The rearrangement uses TRBV6-2 or TRBV6-3 and TRBJ2-5; D not certain. The closer fit of TRBJ2-7 to the DNA end suggests the J call may be wrong. The CDR3 has 16 residues. CDR1 is MNHEY and CDR2 is SVGEGT in the germline V gene. The CDR3 coding sequence is TGTGCCAGCAGTTACCCGACAAGTAGCAGGCCGAACGAGCAGTACTTC. It specifies CASSYPTSSRPNEQYF.

The genes are TRBV20-1 and TRBJ2-5; 8 bases map to TRBD2. Germline assignment: CDR1 DFQATT and CDR2 SNEGSKA (reference sequence). V lost 3 bases and J lost 5; bases outside the gene matches: 5. The CDR3 runs to 13 residues. CDR3 DNA sequence: TGCAGTGCTAGCGGGGGGGCCCTGGAGACCCAGTACTTC. Translating gives CSASGGALETQYF.

This clonotype was found a few times. This rearrangement joins TRBV28 to TRBJ2-1; 7 bases are a match to TRBD2. Germline V lookup: CDR1 MDHEN, CDR2 SYDVKM. CDR3 length: 14 residues. The J segment lost 8 bases and the V segment lost 6 bases, leaving 10 bases of the junction unmatched. The chain's CDR3 is CASSSFGGSDEQFF. In nucleotides, the CDR3 is TGTGCCAGCAGCTCTTTCGGCGGGAGCGATGAGCAGTTCTTC.

V and J are TRBV7-3 and TRBJ2-5, with TRBD2 identical over 12 bases. Germline lookup yields CDR1 SGHTA and CDR2 FQGTGA. The CDR3 covers 16 residues. Trimming at V came to 5 bases and at J to 5 bases, leaving 9 bases not matched to a gene. The chain's CDR3 is CASSPASGRASETQYF. The CDR3 nucleotides read TGTGCCAGCAGCCCCGCTAGCGGGAGGGCCTCTGAGACCCAGTACTTC. Full variable domain (remainder filled in from reference TRBV7-3 and TRBJ2-5): GAGVSQTPSNKVTEKGKYVELRCDPISGHTALYWYRQSLGQGPEFLIYFQGTGAADDSGLPNDRFFAVRPEGSVSTLKIQRTERGDSAVYLCASSPASGRASETQYFGPGTRLLVL.

This clonotype was picked up a small number of times. The chain recombines TRBV6-5 with TRBJ2-4, with D unclear. TRBJ2-5 matches the DNA end more closely, so the J call is doubtful. Germline values: CDR1 MNHEY, CDR2 SVGAGI. The CDR3 runs to 14 residues. The CDR3 sequence: CASSYSSGEETQYF. The DNA for the CDR3 is TGTGCCAGCAGTTACTCTAGTGGTGAAGAGACCCAGTACTTC.

At least ten counts were recorded for this clonotype. V is TRBV15 and J is TRBJ1-1; TRBD1 agrees at 8 bases. Germline assignment: CDR1 LNHNV and CDR2 YYDKDF (reference sequence). V was pared by 0 bases and J by 5 bases, with 2 bases of the junction left unmatched. The CDR3 totals 14 residues. CDR3 sequence reads: CATSRDRGRTEAFF. CDR3 sequence (DNA): TGTGCCACCAGCAGAGACAGGGGGCGGACTGAAGCTTTCTTT.